This TCR beta chain was captured in a study of blood T cell repertoires in COVID-19. Study-wide context: Researchers got acute and convalescent COVID-19 samples from the United States, Italy and Spain.

V was cut by 4 bases and J by 8 bases, with 14 bases left in between. The CDR3 sequence is 13 residues long. The method was immunoSEQ multiplex PCR; TCRdb's version includes in-frame clones alone and lacks a portion of them. The data hold 40,000 to 60,000 clones, with roughly 84% observed a single time. V is TRBV12-3 or TRBV12-4 and J is TRBJ1-2; D is undetermined. The sequence came from a woman aged 55-69 years with acute or convalescent COVID-19. The sequenced sample consisted of peripheral blood. The CDR3 nucleotides read TGTGCCAGCAGTTCTCGGGAGGCGGGGGGCTACACCTTC. Its protein is CASSSREAGGYTF.